This TCR beta chain was captured in a study of blood T cell repertoires in COVID-19. Looking at the study overall: The analysed material was cDNA or gDNA that came from T cells, B-cell-depleted T cells, or PBMCs.

Trimming took 10 bases from V and 4 from J, leaving 16 bases between them. The CDR3 loop spans 14 amino acids. CDR1 is KGHDR, CDR2 SFDVKD, per germline. Original processing methods: For nucleated cells, counts were estimated from reference gene primer amplification. Produced via immunoSEQ multiplex PCR; TCRdb's table is partial and in-frame only. V, J and clone size derive from that table, while D and trimming were established from the DNA sequence. The sample has a few hundred thousand clones; around nine tenths are singletons. V usage is TRBV24-1 and J usage is TRBJ2-1; TRBD1 is a possible D gene (5 bases). The sample taken for sequencing was peripheral blood. The clonotype was recovered from a man aged 55-75 years who had recovered from COVID-19. The CDR3 is CATQDSAWYNEQFF. As DNA, the CDR3 is TGTGCCACTCAAGACAGTGCCTGGTACAATGAGCAGTTCTTC.